Listed below are T cell receptor beta chains from one sample, sequenced in a study of regulatory T cells in long-lasting Graves disease. One entry per CDR3 protein, called by TCRdb with MiXCR from the multiplex PCR reads. The sample contains around 450,000 distinct CDR3 sequences, 14% to 15% of which appear only once. These data were also reused for a study on T cells in Graves' hyperthyroidism and ophthalmopathy.

The sample was peripheral blood mononuclear cells (PBMCs), taken at new diagnosis, from a patient treated with antithyroid drugs. The receptors shown here come from a woman aged 25-40 years with Graves disease. The conserved cysteine and the conserved F or W are not part of the CDR3 here.

J: TRBJ1-5
length: 12
V: TRBV19
CDR3: ASSWTGADQPQH

J: TRBJ1-3
length: 13
V: TRBV5-1
CDR3: ASSPGTGGSNTIY

J: TRBJ1-2
length: 12
V: TRBV20-1
CDR3: SASRPPEGYGYT

J: TRBJ1-5
length: 15
V: TRBV27
CDR3: ASSPITRPGHHQPQH

J: TRBJ2-1
length: 16
V: TRBV20-1
CDR3: SAREAGGTSGSYNEQF

J: TRBJ2-3
length: 12
V: TRBV18
CDR3: ASSPRDYTDTQY

J: TRBJ1-5
length: 12
V: TRBV20-1
CDR3: SAVSGTGYQPQH

J: TRBJ2-6
length: 13
V: TRBV2
CDR3: ASSERGTGANVLT

J: TRBJ2-1
length: 11
V: TRBV7-3
CDR3: ASSLSGSNEQF

J: TRBJ1-5
length: 12
V: TRBV6-1
CDR3: ASSDRDINQPQH

J: TRBJ1-5
length: 13
V: TRBV20-1
CDR3: SALPQPYSNQPQH

J: TRBJ2-5
length: 12
V: TRBV20-1
CDR3: SALDRGVGETQY

J: TRBJ1-4
length: 13
V: TRBV12-3/TRBV12-4
CDR3: ASSAGGGAWIKLF

J: TRBJ1-5
length: 13
V: TRBV20-1
CDR3: SALRPGESGQPQH

J: TRBJ2-1
length: 11
V: TRBV7-9
CDR3: ASSLPVGPEQF

J: TRBJ1-4
length: 12
V: TRBV11-2
CDR3: ASSLGVFNEKLF

J: TRBJ2-2
length: 14
V: TRBV28
CDR3: ASSLIGEDRDGELF

J: TRBJ1-1
length: 13
V: TRBV10-1
CDR3: ASIPSDRAQTEAF

J: TRBJ2-7
length: 11
V: TRBV20-1
CDR3: SQEDRGPHEQY

J: TRBJ2-7
length: 16
V: TRBV20-1
CDR3: SASLPPLLAGGPYEQY

J: TRBJ2-1
length: 10
V: TRBV19
CDR3: ASSIGKGEQF

J: TRBJ1-1
length: 12
V: TRBV30
CDR3: AWSVFGQNTEAF

J: TRBJ1-2
length: 15
V: TRBV11-2
CDR3: ASSLSPGTGTNYGYT

J: TRBJ2-7
length: 12
V: TRBV5-1
CDR3: ASSWSVAGVEQY

J: TRBJ1-2
length: 14
V: TRBV18
CDR3: ASSPGQGTTNYGYT

J: TRBJ2-3
length: 14
V: TRBV5-1
CDR3: ASRPRTSGKTDTQY

J: TRBJ2-6
length: 13
V: TRBV2
CDR3: ASSPAGYGANVLT

J: TRBJ2-7
length: 10
V: TRBV28
CDR3: ASGATAYEQY

J: TRBJ2-1
length: 15
V: TRBV13
CDR3: ASSPRGSASSYNEQF

J: TRBJ2-1
length: 12
V: TRBV27
CDR3: ASSLVTSENEQF

J: TRBJ1-5
length: 12
V: TRBV5-8
CDR3: ASSLGQGYQPQH

J: TRBJ2-1
length: 13
V: TRBV11-2
CDR3: ASSSPSVGEGEQF

J: TRBJ1-1
length: 17
V: TRBV4-1
CDR3: ASSQSPYGTVNPYTEAF

J: TRBJ2-7
length: 10
V: TRBV20-1
CDR3: SARVRDYEQY

J: TRBJ2-3
length: 14
V: TRBV18
CDR3: ASSPPVLAGADTQY

J: TRBJ2-1
length: 14
V: TRBV9
CDR3: ASSVSAGTGYNEQF

J: TRBJ2-1
length: 12
V: TRBV6-5
CDR3: ASSYSATYNEQF

J: TRBJ2-7
length: 12
V: TRBV11-2
CDR3: ASSFGTDSYEQY

J: TRBJ2-1
length: 10
V: TRBV28
CDR3: ASRDRGGEQF

J: TRBJ2-3
length: 10
V: TRBV24-1
CDR3: ATSDPLDTQY

J: TRBJ2-1
length: 12
V: TRBV7-9
CDR3: ASSPASPYNEQF

J: TRBJ2-3
length: 16
V: TRBV20-1
CDR3: SARDVVGGRRSTDTQY

J: TRBJ1-4
length: 14
V: TRBV2
CDR3: ASRHLEQGAHEKLF

J: TRBJ2-7
length: 12
V: TRBV30
CDR3: AWSAGTNSYEQY

J: TRBJ2-1
length: 14
V: TRBV18
CDR3: ASSVGVLAGTNEQF

J: TRBJ2-7
length: 11
V: TRBV6-1
CDR3: ASGKDVTDEQY

J: TRBJ2-1
length: 10
V: TRBV6-1
CDR3: ASTQTQTLQF

J: TRBJ2-1
length: 11
V: TRBV9
CDR3: ASSEEGKGEQF

J: TRBJ2-1
length: 12
V: TRBV6-1
CDR3: ASTPGRNYNEQF

J: TRBJ2-5
length: 13
V: TRBV20-1
CDR3: SARDSLAGTPGQY